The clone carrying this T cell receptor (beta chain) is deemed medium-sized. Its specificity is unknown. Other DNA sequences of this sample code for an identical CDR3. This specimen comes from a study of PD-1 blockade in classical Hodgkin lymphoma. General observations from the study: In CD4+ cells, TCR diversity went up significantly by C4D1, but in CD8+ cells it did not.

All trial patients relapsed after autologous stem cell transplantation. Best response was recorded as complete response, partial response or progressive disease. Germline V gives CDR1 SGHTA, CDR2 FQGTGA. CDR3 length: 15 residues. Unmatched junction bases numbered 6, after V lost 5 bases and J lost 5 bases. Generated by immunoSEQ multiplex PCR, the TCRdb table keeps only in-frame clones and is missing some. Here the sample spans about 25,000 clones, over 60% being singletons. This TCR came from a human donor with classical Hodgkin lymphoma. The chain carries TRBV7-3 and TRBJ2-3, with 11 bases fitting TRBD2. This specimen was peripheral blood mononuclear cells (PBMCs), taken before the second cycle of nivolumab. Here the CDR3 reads CASSRLAGGVDTQYF. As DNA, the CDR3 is TGTGCCAGCAGCCGGCTAGCGGGAGGTGTAGATACGCAGTATTTT.